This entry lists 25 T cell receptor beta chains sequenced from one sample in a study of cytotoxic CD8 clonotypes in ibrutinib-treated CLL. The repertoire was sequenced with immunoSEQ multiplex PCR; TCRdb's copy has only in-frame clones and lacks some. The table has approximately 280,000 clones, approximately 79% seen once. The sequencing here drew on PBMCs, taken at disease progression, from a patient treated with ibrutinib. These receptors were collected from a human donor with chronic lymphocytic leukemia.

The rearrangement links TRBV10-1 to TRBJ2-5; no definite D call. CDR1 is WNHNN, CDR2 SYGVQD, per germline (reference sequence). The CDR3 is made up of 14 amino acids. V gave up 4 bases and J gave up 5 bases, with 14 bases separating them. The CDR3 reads CASSVGSLRETQYF. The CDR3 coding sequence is TGCGCCAGCAGTGTCGGATCCCTCAGGGAGACCCAGTACTTC.

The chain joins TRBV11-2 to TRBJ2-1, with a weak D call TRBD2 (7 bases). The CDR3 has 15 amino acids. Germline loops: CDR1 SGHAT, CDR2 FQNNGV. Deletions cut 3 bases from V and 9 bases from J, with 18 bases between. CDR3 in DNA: TGTGCCAGCAGCTTGGGGGCGGGAGTCGGAAGTGAGCAGTTCTTC. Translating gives CASSLGAGVGSEQFF.

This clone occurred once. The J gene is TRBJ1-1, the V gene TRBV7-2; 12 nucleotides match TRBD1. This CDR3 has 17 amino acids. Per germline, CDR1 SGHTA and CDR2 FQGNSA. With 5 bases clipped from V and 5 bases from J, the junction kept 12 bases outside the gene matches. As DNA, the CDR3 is TGTGCCAGCAGCGTTCTCCCGGGACAGGGGGCGAGGACTGAAGCTTTCTTT. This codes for CASSVLPGQGARTEAFF.

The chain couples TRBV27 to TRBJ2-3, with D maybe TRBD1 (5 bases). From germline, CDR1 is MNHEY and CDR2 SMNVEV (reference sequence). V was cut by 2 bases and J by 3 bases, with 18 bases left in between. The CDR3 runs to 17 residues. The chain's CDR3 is CASSLVTEPKRTDTQYF. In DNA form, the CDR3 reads TGTGCCAGCAGTTTAGTGACAGAGCCCAAAAGGACAGATACGCAGTATTTT.

The CDR3 protein is CASKGGGTETQYF. CDR3 bases: TGTGCCAGTAAGGGCGGAGGGACGGAGACCCAGTACTTC. J is TRBJ2-5 and V is TRBV19; possibly TRBD2 for D (6 bases). The V gene's germline CDR1 is LNHDA and CDR2 SQIVND (reference sequence). This CDR3 has 13 residues. Trimming removed 7 bases from V and 5 bases from J, with 14 bases in between.

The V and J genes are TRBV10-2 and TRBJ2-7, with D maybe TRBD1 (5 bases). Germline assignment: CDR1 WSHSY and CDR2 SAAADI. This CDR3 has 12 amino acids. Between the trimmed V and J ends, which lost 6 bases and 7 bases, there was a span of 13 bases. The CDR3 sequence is CASRGLRGEQYF. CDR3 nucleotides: TGCGCCAGCAGAGGGTTAAGGGGAGAGCAGTACTTC.

The CDR3 DNA is TGTGCCAGCAGTTACCTTTCCAGGAGTTCACCCCTCCACTTT. It is translated as CASSYLSRSSPLHF. The chain combines TRBV6-5 with TRBJ1-6; D gene unclear. This CDR3 spans 14 amino acids. Trimming left V 2 bases short and J 9 bases short, with 11 bases between. Germline loops: CDR1 MNHEY, CDR2 SVGAGI.

This CDR3 is CASSHNMRDEQYF. The CDR3 nucleotides read TGTGCCAGCAGCCATAATATGCGCGACGAGCAGTACTTC. The genes are TRBV14 and TRBJ2-7, with D unresolved. Germline V CDR1 and CDR2: SGHDN, FVKESK. Trimming took 3 bases from V and 5 from J, leaving 11 bases between them. This CDR3 spans 13 amino acids.

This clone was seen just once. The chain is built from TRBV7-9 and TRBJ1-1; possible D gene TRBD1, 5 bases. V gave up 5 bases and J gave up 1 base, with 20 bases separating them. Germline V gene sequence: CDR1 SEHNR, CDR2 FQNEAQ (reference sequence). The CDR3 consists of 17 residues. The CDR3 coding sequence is TGTGCCAGCAGCCTAACATGGGGGATATTAAGGAACACTGAAGCTTTCTTT. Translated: CASSLTWGILRNTEAFF.

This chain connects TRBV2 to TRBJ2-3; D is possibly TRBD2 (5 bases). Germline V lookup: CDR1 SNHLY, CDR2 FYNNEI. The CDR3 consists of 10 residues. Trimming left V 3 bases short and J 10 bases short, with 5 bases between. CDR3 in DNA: TGTGCCAGCAGTGAGGGAGCGCAGTATTTT. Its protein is CASSEGAQYF.

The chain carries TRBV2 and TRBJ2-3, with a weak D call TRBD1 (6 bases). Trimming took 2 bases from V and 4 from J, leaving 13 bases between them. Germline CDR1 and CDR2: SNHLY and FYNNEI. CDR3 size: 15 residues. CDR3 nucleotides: TGTGCCAGCAGTGAATGGGGACACCACCCAGATACGCAGTATTTT. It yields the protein CASSEWGHHPDTQYF.

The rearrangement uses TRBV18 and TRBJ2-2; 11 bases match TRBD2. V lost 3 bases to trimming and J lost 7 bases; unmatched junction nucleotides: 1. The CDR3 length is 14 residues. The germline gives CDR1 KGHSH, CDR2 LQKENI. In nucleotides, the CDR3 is TGTGCCAGCTCACCGACTAGCGGGATCGGGGAGCTGTTTTTT. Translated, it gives CASSPTSGIGELFF.

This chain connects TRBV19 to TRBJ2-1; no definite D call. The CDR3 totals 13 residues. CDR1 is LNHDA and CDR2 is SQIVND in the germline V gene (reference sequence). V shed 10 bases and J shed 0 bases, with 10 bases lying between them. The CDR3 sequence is CATFDPSYNEQFF. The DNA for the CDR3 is TGTGCCACCTTTGACCCCTCCTACAATGAGCAGTTCTTC.

DNA of the CDR3: TGTGCCAGCAGCCTCACGAGGAGGGGGGCCTACGACGGAGGAAGGGAGACCCAGTACTTC. Amino acids: CASSLTRRGAYDGGRETQYF. The chain recombines TRBV7-6 with TRBJ2-5; D possibly matches TRBD1 or TRBD2 (6 bases each). The CDR3 runs 20 residues. V lost 5 bases and J lost 5, with 33 bases in between. Germline V gene data show CDR1 as SGHVS and CDR2 as FNYEAQ. The full variable domain, its missing parts supplied by reference TRBV7-6 and TRBJ2-5, is GAGVSQSPRYKVTKRGQDVALRCDPISGHVSLYWYRQALGQGPEFLTYFNYEAQQDKSGLPNDRFSAERPEGSISTLTIQRTEQRDSAMYRCASSLTRRGAYDGGRETQYFGPGTRLLVL.

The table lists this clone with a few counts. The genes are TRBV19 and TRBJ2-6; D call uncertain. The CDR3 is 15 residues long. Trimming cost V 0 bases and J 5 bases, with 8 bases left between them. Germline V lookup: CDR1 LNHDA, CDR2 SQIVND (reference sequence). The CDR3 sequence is CASSIERVWANVLTF. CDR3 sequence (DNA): TGTGCCAGTAGTATAGAGAGAGTGTGGGCCAACGTCCTGACTTTC.

The CDR3 coding sequence is TGTGCCAGCAGCGCCGGAGCGGGACTAGCGATAGATACGCAGTATTTT. Its translation: CASSAGAGLAIDTQYF. This chain connects TRBV7-8 to TRBJ2-3; 10 bases are a match to TRBD2. V dropped 5 bases and J dropped 5; count of bases not matched to a gene: 10. In germline, CDR1 is SGHVS, CDR2 FQNEAQ. The CDR3 has 16 residues.

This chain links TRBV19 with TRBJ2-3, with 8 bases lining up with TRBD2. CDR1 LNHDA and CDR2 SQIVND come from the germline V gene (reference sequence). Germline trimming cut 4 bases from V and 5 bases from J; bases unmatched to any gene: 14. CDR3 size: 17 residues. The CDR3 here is CASSTGLGRGRVDTQYF. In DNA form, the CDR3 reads TGTGCCAGTAGTACCGGGCTCGGGAGGGGCCGAGTAGATACGCAGTATTTT. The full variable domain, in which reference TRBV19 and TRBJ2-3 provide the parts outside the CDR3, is DGGITQSPKYLFRKEGQNVTLSCEQNLNHDAMYWYRQDPGQGLRLIYYSQIVNDFQKGDIAEGYSVSREKKESFPLTVTSAQKNPTAFYLCASSTGLGRGRVDTQYFGPGTRLTVL.

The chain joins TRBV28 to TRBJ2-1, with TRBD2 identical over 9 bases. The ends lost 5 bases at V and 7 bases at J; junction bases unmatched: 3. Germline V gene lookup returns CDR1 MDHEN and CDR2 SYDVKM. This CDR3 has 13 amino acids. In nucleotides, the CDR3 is TGTGCCAGCAGTCCCAGCGGGAGGAATGAGCAGTTCTTC. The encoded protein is CASSPSGRNEQFF.

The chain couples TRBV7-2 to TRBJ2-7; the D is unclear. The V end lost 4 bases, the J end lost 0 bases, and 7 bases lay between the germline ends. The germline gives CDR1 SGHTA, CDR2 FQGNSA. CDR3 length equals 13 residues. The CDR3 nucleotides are TGTGCCAGCAGCTCCCGCTTCTCCTACGAGCAGTACTTC. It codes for CASSSRFSYEQYF.

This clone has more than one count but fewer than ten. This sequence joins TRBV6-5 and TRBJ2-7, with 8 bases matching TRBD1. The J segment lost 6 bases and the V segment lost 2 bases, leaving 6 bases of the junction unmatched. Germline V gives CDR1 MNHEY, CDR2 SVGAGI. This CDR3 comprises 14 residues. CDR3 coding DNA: TGTGCCAGCAGTTACACGGGGACAGGAGCCGAGCAGTACTTC. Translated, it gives CASSYTGTGAEQYF.

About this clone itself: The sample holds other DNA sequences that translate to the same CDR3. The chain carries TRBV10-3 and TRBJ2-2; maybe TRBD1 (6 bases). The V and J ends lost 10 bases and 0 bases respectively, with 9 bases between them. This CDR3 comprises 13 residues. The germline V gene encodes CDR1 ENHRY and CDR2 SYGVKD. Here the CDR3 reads CATRTANTGELFF. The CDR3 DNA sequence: TGTGCCACCAGGACAGCGAACACCGGGGAGCTGTTTTTT.

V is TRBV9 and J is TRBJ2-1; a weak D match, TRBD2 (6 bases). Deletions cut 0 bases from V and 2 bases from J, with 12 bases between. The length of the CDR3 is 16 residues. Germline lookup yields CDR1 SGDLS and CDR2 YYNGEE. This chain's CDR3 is CASSVATGEAYNEQFF. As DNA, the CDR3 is TGTGCCAGCAGCGTAGCTACGGGGGAAGCCTACAATGAGCAGTTCTTC.

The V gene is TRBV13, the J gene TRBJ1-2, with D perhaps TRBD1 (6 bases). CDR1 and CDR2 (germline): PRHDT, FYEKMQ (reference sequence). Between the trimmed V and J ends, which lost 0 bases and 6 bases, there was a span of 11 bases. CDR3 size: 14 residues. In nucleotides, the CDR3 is TGTGCCAGCAGCTTAGGGCAGGGGTATCATGGCTACACCTTC. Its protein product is CASSLGQGYHGYTF.

CDR3 sequence reads: CASSIRDRGGNQPQHF. CDR3 in DNA: TGTGCCAGTAGTATCCGGGACAGGGGAGGCAATCAGCCCCAGCATTTT. The chain uses TRBV19 and TRBJ1-5; 10 bases are shared with TRBD1. Trimming cost V 3 bases and J 2 bases; bases outside gene matches: 4. The CDR3 sequence is 16 residues long. CDR1 is LNHDA, CDR2 SQIVND, per germline (reference sequence). Combining the CDR3 with reference TRBV19 and TRBJ1-5 gives the whole variable domain DGGITQSPKYLFRKEGQNVTLSCEQNLNHDAMYWYRQDPGQGLRLIYYSQIVNDFQKGDIAEGYSVSREKKESFPLTVTSAQKNPTAFYLCASSIRDRGGNQPQHFGDGTRLSIL.

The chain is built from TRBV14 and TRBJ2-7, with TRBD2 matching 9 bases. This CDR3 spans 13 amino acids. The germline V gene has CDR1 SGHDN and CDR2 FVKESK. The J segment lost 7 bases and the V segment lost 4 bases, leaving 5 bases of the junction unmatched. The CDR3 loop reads CASSLGLAWEQYF. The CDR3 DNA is TGTGCCAGCAGCCTAGGACTAGCGTGGGAGCAGTACTTC.